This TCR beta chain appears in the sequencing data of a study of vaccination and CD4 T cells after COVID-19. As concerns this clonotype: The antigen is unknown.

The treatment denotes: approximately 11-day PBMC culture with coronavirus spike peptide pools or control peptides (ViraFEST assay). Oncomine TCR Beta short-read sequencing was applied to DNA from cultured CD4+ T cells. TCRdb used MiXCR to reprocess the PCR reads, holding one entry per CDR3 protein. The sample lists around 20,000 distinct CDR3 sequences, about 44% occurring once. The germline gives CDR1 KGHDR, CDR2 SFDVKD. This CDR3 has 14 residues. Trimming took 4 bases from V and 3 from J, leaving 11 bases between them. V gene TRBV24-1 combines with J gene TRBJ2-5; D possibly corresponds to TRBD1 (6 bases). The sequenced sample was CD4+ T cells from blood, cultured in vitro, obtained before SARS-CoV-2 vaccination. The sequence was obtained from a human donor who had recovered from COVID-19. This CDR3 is CATSDKGTKETQYF. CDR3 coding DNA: TGTGCCACCAGTGACAAGGGGACAAAAGAGACCCAGTACTTC.